The clone carrying this TCR beta chain was recorded a few times. This sample stems from a study of blood T cell repertoires in COVID-19. For the study at large: The study drew acute and convalescent COVID-19 samples from the United States, Italy and Spain.

The method was immunoSEQ multiplex PCR; TCRdb's version includes in-frame clones alone and lacks a portion of them. The repertoire holds about 140,000 clones, with approximately 83% as singletons. Germline values: CDR1 MDHEN, CDR2 SYDVKM. The CDR3 runs 12 residues. The V gene lost 6 bases and the J gene lost 5 bases, with 10 bases spanning the gap. The sample taken for sequencing was peripheral blood. V usage is TRBV28 and J usage is TRBJ2-5; D perhaps matches TRBD1 (5 bases). The TCR originated in a woman aged 55-69 years with acute or convalescent COVID-19. The DNA for the CDR3 is TGTGCCAGCAGAAGGGGTGTGGAGACCCAGTACTTC. Translation: CASRRGVETQYF.